The entry below gives a single T cell receptor (beta chain) sequence along with its context. Its antigen is not known. These data originate in a study of T cell responses to AZD1222 COVID-19 vaccine. The CDR3 sequence is 14 residues long. Germline V lookup: CDR1 KGHSH, CDR2 LQKENI. The J segment lost 2 bases and the V segment lost 4 bases, leaving 3 bases of the junction unmatched. Whole-study findings and limits: After the peak T cell response, and only then, were repertoires sampled.

TCRdb's table, derived via immunoSEQ multiplex PCR, lists solely in-frame clones and lacks some. The profile shows some 99,000 clones, over 75% of them singletons. The chain uses TRBV18 and TRBJ2-5; TRBD2 matches at 8 bases. The source material was peripheral blood, sampled on day 0 of MenACWY control vaccination. The receptor was derived from an adult in good health. The CDR3 reads CASSRRGDQETQYF. CDR3 bases: TGTGCCAGCTCACGGCGGGGGGATCAAGAGACCCAGTACTTC.